This T cell receptor (beta chain) came from a study of blood T cells in healthy people across ages. Primers used in a second PCR of about 6 to 11 cycles were a sample-barcoded 5' primer and a J-beta primer mix. Carrying 12 random nucleotides, a template-switch adaptor labeled each individual cDNA molecule. Each CDR3 protein gets one entry after TCRdb re-called the 5' RACE reads with MiXCR. Among about 760,000 distinct CDR3 sequences, about 56% were seen once, and the ten largest hold about 26%. CDR3 length: 15 residues. V was clipped by 1 base and J by 4 bases, with 11 bases between them. The V gene's germline CDR1 is SGHTA and CDR2 FQGNSA. Roughly 10 milliliters was the volume of peripheral blood drawn from each donor. Findings of the study overall: As naive T cell percentage varied, TCR beta diversity correlated strongly with it. Comparison with aged donors showed that long-lived donors had more naive CD4+ cells and higher diversity.

This clonotype has only a few counts. Its antigen is not known. This clonotype originated in a man aged 35 to 55 in good health. Sequencing input: blood. This chain connects TRBV7-2 to TRBJ1-5, with D unresolved. CDR3 DNA sequence: TGTGCCAGCAGCTTAGGGCGGCAGGTGAATCAGCCCCAGCATTTT. Translation gives CASSLGRQVNQPQHF.